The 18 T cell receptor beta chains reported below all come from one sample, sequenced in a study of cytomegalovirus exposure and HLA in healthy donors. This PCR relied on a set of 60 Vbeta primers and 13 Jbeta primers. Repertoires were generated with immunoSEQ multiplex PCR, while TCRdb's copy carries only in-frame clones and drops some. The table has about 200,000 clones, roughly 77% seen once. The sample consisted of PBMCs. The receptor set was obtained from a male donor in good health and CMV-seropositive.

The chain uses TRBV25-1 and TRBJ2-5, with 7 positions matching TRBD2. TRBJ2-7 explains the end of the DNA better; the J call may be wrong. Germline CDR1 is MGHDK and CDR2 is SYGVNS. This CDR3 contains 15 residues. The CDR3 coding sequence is TGTGCCAGCAGTGAAATAACGGGAGGCCGGTACGAGCAGTACTTC. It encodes CASSEITGGRYEQYF.

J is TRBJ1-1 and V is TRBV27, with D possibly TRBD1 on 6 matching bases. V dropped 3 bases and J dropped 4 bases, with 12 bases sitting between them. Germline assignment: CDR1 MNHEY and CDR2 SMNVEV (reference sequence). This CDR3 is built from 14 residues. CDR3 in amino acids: CASSLAGAVTEAFF. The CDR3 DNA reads TGTGCCAGCAGTTTGGCGGGGGCGGTCACTGAAGCTTTCTTT.

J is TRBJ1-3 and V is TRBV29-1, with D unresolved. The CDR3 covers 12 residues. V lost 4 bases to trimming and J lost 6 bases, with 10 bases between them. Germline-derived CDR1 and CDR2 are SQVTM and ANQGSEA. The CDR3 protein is CSVVLTANTIYF. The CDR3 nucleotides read TGCAGCGTTGTATTGACTGCAAACACCATATATTTT. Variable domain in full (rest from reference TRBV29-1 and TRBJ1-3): SAVISQKPSRDICQRGTSLTIQCQVDSQVTMMFWYRQQPGQSLTLIATANQGSEATYESGFVIDKFPISRPNLTFSTLTVSNMSPEDSSIYLCSVVLTANTIYFGEGSWLTVV.

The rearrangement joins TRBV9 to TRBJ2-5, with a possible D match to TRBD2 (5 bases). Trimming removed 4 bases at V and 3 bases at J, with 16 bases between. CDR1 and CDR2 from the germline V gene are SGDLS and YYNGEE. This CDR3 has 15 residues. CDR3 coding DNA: TGTGCCAGCAGCCCAGGCCTAGGACTTAAAGAGACCCAGTACTTC. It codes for CASSPGLGLKETQYF. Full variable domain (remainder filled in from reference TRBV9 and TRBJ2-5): DSGVTQTPKHLITATGQRVTLRCSPRSGDLSVYWYQQSLDQGLQFLIQYYNGEERAKGNILERFSAQQFPDLHSELNLSSLELGDSALYFCASSPGLGLKETQYFGPGTRLLVL.

The CDR3 nucleotides read TGCGCCACACGGACCCGAGCGGACAATGAGCAGTTCTTC. Residues: CATRTRADNEQFF. J is TRBJ2-1 and V is TRBV5-1; weak D call: TRBD2 (5 bases). Per germline, CDR1 SGHRS and CDR2 YFSETQ. This CDR3 has 13 residues. V was clipped by 9 bases and J by 5 bases, with 15 bases between them.

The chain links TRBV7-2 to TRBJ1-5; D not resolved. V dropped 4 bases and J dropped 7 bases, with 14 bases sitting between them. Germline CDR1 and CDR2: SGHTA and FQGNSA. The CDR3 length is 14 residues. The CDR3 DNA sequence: TGTGCCAGCAGCTGGGCCCCCAGTGGGCAGCCCCAGCATTTT. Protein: CASSWAPSGQPQHF.

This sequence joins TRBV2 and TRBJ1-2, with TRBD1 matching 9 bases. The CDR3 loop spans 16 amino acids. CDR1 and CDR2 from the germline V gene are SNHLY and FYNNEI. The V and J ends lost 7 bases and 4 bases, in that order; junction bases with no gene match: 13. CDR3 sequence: CASTREGRGQGYGYTF. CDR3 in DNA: TGTGCCAGCACTAGAGAGGGGAGGGGACAGGGCTATGGCTACACCTTC.

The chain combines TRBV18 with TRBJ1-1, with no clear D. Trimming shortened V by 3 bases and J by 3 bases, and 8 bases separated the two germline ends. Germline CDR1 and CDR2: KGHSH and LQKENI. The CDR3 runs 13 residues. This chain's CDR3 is CASSPLRDTEAFF. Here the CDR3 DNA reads TGTGCCAGCTCACCGCTTCGGGACACTGAAGCTTTCTTT. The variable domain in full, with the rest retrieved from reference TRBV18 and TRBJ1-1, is NAGVMQNPRHLVRRRGQEARLRCSPMKGHSHVYWYRQLPEEGLKFMVYLQKENIIDESGMPKERFSAEFPKEGPSILRIQQVVRGDSAAYFCASSPLRDTEAFFGQGTRLTVV.

CDR3 sequence (DNA): TGTGCCAGCAGCATCTGGACAGGGGGACAAGAGACCCAGTACTTC. This translates into CASSIWTGGQETQYF. This rearrangement joins TRBV11-3 to TRBJ2-5, with 10 bases matching TRBD1. The CDR3 spans 15 residues. J lost 2 bases, V lost 5 bases, and 5 bases had no gene match. Looked up from germline, CDR1 is SGHNT and CDR2 is YENEEA.

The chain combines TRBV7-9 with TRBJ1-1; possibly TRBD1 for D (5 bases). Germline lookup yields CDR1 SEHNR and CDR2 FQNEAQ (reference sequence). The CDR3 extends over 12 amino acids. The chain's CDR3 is CSGEGENTEAFF. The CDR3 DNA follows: TGTTCCGGAGAAGGGGAGAACACTGAAGCTTTCTTT.

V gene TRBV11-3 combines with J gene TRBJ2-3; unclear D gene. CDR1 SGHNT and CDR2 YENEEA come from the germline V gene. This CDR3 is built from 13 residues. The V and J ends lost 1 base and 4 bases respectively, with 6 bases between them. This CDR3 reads CASSLAEADTQYF. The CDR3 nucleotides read TGTGCCAGCAGCTTAGCTGAGGCAGATACGCAGTATTTT.

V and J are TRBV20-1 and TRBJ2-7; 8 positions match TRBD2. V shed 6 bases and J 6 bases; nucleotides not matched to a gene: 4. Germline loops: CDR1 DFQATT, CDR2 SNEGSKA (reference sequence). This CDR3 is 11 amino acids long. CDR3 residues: CSATGGCEQYF. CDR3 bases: TGCAGTGCCACGGGAGGGTGCGAGCAGTACTTC.

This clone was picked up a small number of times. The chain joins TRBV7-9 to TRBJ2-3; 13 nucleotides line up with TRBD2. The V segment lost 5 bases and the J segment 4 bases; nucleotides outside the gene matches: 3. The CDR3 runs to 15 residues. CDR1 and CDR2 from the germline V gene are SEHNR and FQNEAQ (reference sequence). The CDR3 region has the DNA TGTGCCAGCAGCCGGACTAGCGGGAGTGCAGATACGCAGTATTTT. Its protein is CASSRTSGSADTQYF.

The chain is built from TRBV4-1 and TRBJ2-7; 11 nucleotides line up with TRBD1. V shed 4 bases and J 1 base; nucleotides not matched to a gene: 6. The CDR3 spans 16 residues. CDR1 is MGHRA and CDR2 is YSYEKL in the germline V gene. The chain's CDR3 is CASSRGQGARSYEQYF. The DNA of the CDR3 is TGCGCCAGCAGCCGAGGACAGGGGGCGCGGTCCTACGAGCAGTACTTC.

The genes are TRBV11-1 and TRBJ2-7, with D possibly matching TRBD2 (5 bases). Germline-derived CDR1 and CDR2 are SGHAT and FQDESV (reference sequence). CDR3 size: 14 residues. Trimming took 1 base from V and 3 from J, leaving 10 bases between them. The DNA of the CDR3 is TGTGCCAGCAGCTTAGGGGCTGGGAGCTACGAGCAGTACTTC. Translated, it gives CASSLGAGSYEQYF.

CDR3 in amino acids: CASSPGTGVEAFF. CDR3 coding DNA: TGTGCCAGCAGTCCAGGGACAGGGGTTGAAGCTTTCTTT. V usage is TRBV27 and J usage is TRBJ1-1; 10 bases match TRBD1. CDR1 MNHEY and CDR2 SMNVEV come from the germline V gene (reference sequence). The V segment lost 5 bases and the J segment 7 bases; nucleotides outside the gene matches: 4. This CDR3 contains 13 residues.

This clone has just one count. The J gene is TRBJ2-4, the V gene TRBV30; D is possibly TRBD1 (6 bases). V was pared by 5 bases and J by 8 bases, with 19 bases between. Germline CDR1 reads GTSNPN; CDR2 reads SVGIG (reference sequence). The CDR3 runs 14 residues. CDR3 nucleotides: TGTGCCTGGGAAGCTGTAACAAGGGGGTACATTCAGTACTTC. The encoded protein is CAWEAVTRGYIQYF.

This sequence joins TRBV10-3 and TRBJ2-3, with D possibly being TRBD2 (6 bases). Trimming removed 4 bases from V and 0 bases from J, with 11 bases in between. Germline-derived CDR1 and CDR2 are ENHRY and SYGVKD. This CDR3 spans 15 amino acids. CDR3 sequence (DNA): TGTGCCATCAGTGGGGGCGGGACTAGCACAGATACGCAGTATTTT. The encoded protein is CAISGGGTSTDTQYF.